This T cell receptor (beta chain) was recovered during a study of cytomegalovirus exposure and HLA in healthy donors. Looking at the study overall: Early released data had about 80 million unique TCRs, all coming from HLA-typed donors. General study points: A previous analysis found most TCR beta V segments productive roughly 87% or roughly 30% of the time. When a later analysis compared HLA-associated TCR beta chains with equally common others, the HLA-associated chains turned out to be more clonally expanded and to have lower generation probabilities.

Both 60 Vbeta primers and 13 Jbeta primers went into the PCR. Clones were read by immunoSEQ multiplex PCR, and TCRdb kept only the in-frame ones, dropping some. The sample has around 100,000 clones, over 9.5% seen once. This CDR3 comprises 15 residues. The germline CDR1 and CDR2 sequences are SGDLS and YYNGEE. V trimming: 0 bases; J trimming: 6 bases; junction bases outside the gene matches: 3. This clone was seen a handful of times. Antigen: not known. The TCR comes from a middle-aged man in good health and CMV-seropositive. The chain employs TRBV9 and TRBJ2-2; 9 bases are a match to TRBD2. Sequenced material: PBMCs. CDR3 region: CASSVGSSGAGELFF. As DNA, the CDR3 is TGTGCCAGCAGCGTAGGATCTAGCGGGGCCGGGGAGCTGTTTTTT.